Reported below is one TCR beta chain. The target antigen is unknown. The sample is drawn from a study of T cell responses to AZD1222 COVID-19 vaccine. Germline CDR1 and CDR2: LNHDA and SQIVND (reference sequence). V shed 5 bases and J shed 0 bases, with 13 bases lying between them. This CDR3 comprises 15 residues. TCRdb's table, derived via immunoSEQ multiplex PCR, lists solely in-frame clones and lacks some. The data hold roughly 120,000 clones, with approximately 88% observed a single time. Study-level results: Possibly, clonal diversity was underestimated; donors were largely white British and included more females. Vaccine-related CD4 TCRs covered spike, predominating at 160-218 and 743-854.

The source of this sequence is an adult in good health. Specimen: peripheral blood, collected on day 0 of AZD1222 vaccination. The chain carries TRBV19 and TRBJ1-2; D possibly corresponds to TRBD1 (5 bases). The CDR3 sequence is CASSGDGGSNYGYTF. The DNA for the CDR3 is TGTGCCAGTAGTGGGGACGGGGGATCTAACTATGGCTACACCTTC.